This T cell receptor (beta chain) comes out of a study of cytomegalovirus exposure and HLA in healthy donors. Broader study findings: Later analysis demonstrated an association between a missense DCLRE1C variant and TCR beta V- and J-gene trimming. Cytomegalovirus-associated status was assigned to 150 to 200 TCR beta chains.

Use of 60 Vbeta and 13 Jbeta primers characterized the PCR. Under the authors' procedure: Approximately 12 million of some 80 million unique TCR beta chains were shared, per a later count. Data came from immunoSEQ multiplex PCR; TCRdb stores just in-frame clones and leaves some out. That table gives V, J and clone size, and the DNA gave D and trimming. Of roughly 120,000 clones in the sample, more than 80% were seen once. Germline CDR1 reads LNHNV; CDR2 reads YYDKDF (reference sequence). V lost 5 bases and J 8 bases, leaving 19 bases between the germline ends. There are 15 residues in the CDR3. Of note for this clone: Its antigen is still unknown.

The clonotype comes from a male donor in good health and CMV-seronegative. Material: PBMCs. The chain joins TRBV15 to TRBJ2-1, with a possible D match to TRBD1 (7 bases). In DNA, the CDR3 is TGTGCCACCAGCCGTGCGGGACAGAGAGGGGATGAGCAGTTCTTC. It specifies CATSRAGQRGDEQFF.